Shown below are 26 T cell receptor beta chains from a single sample sequenced in a study of cytomegalovirus exposure and HLA in healthy donors. 13 Jbeta primers and 60 Vbeta primers were used for the PCR. Repertoires were generated with immunoSEQ multiplex PCR, while TCRdb's copy carries only in-frame clones and drops some. The table has more than 140,000 clones, 55% to 70% seen once. Specimen: PBMCs. All receptors come from a woman aged 25 to 39 in good health and CMV-seropositive.

The chain is built from TRBV11-2 and TRBJ1-4; perhaps TRBD1 as D (5 bases). Germline V gene data show CDR1 as SGHAT and CDR2 as FQNNGV. Trimming removed 5 bases from V and 5 bases from J, with 15 bases in between. The CDR3 has 15 amino acids. The CDR3 bases are TGTGCCAGCAGCCCTATGGGGCAGCCGAATGAAAAACTGTTTTTT. Protein sequence: CASSPMGQPNEKLFF. The full variable domain, completed using reference TRBV11-2 and TRBJ1-4, is EAGVAQSPRYKIIEKRQSVAFWCNPISGHATLYWYQQILGQGPKLLIQFQNNGVVDDSQLPKDRFSAERLKGVDSTLKIQPAKLEDSAVYLCASSPMGQPNEKLFFGSGTQLSVL.

This clone was recorded a few times. The chain has TRBV29-1 and TRBJ2-3; no firm D call. Per germline, CDR1 SQVTM and CDR2 ANQGSEA. Trimming left V 7 bases short and J 4 bases short, with 18 bases between. The length of the CDR3 is 14 residues. The CDR3 sequence: CSGCVGLRADTQYF. CDR3 nucleotide sequence: TGCAGCGGGTGCGTTGGCCTCCGGGCAGATACGCAGTATTTT.

V and J are TRBV4-1 and TRBJ1-3, with D uncertain. Trimming removed 2 bases from V and 1 base from J, with 9 bases in between. CDR1 is MGHRA, CDR2 YSYEKL, per germline. The CDR3 totals 15 residues. CDR3 bases: TGCGCCAGCAGCCAATTGCCAGGTTCTGGAAACACCATATATTTT. Its translation: CASSQLPGSGNTIYF.

The V call is TRBV30, the J call TRBJ2-7, with TRBD2 identical over 12 bases. The CDR3 spans 14 residues. The germline V gene has CDR1 GTSNPN and CDR2 SVGIG (reference sequence). The ends lost 4 bases at V and 6 bases at J; junction bases unmatched: 7. CDR3 coding DNA: TGTGCCTGGACCGGACTAGCGGGATATGGCGAGCAGTACTTC. This codes for CAWTGLAGYGEQYF. Full variable domain (missing parts from reference TRBV30 and TRBJ2-7): SQTIHQWPATLVQPVGSPLSLECTVEGTSNPNLYWYRQAAGRGLQLLFYSVGIGQISSEVPQNLSASRPQDRQFILSSKKLLLSDSGFYLCAWTGLAGYGEQYFGPGTRLTVT.

The CDR3 coding sequence is TGTGCCAGCAGTCCCGGGTCCCTAAGGCTAGGCTACACCTTC. Translated, it gives CASSPGSLRLGYTF. This chain connects TRBV28 to TRBJ1-2, with D uncertain. The CDR3 covers 14 residues. The germline V and J ends were trimmed by 5 bases and 8 bases, with 18 bases remaining between them. Per germline, CDR1 MDHEN and CDR2 SYDVKM.

The sample holds a few counts of this clone. The chain links TRBV7-2 to TRBJ1-2; weak D call: TRBD1 (5 bases). In germline, CDR1 is SGHTA, CDR2 FQGNSA. Trimming took 5 bases from V and 8 from J, leaving 21 bases between them. There are 15 residues in the CDR3. The CDR3 DNA reads as TGTGCCAGCAGCGGCACCGGGACTCCTGGAGTGGGCTACACCTTC. Its translation: CASSGTGTPGVGYTF. Drawing the rest from reference TRBV7-2 and TRBJ1-2, the complete variable domain is GAGVSQSPSNKVTEKGKDVELRCDPISGHTALYWYRQSLGQGLEFLIYFQGNSAPDKSGLPSDRFSAERTGGSVSTLTIQRTQQEDSAVYLCASSGTGTPGVGYTFGSGTRLTVV.

The genes are TRBV7-8 and TRBJ1-2, with TRBD1 matching 7 bases. The germline V gene encodes CDR1 SGHVS and CDR2 FQNEAQ. Trimming took 5 bases from V and 1 from J; bases not matched to a gene: 7. The CDR3 has 15 amino acids. The CDR3 DNA reads TGTGCCAGCAGCCCAACAGGGGTACTTAACTATGGCTACACCTTC. Protein product: CASSPTGVLNYGYTF.

This chain joins TRBV5-7 and TRBJ1-6; TRBD1 might be the D (5 bases). TRBV5-7 is noted as an ORF with a role that remains uncertain. Trimming stripped 5 bases from V and 8 bases from J, with 17 bases between. The CDR3 is made up of 15 amino acids. CDR3 DNA sequence: TGTGCCAGCAGTCTTCGACAGCGAAGGGATTCACCCCTCCACTTT. Its protein is CASSLRQRRDSPLHF.

This sequence joins TRBV6-5 and TRBJ2-4; D possibly corresponds to TRBD2 (7 bases). The CDR3 covers 15 residues. V was pared by 5 bases and J by 0 bases, with 11 bases between. The V gene's germline CDR1 is MNHEY and CDR2 SVGAGI. The CDR3 spells CASSRGGVAKNIQYF. The CDR3 bases are TGTGCCAGCAGTCGAGGGGGGGTAGCCAAAAACATTCAGTACTTC.

There are a few counts of this clone. The J gene is TRBJ2-7, the V gene TRBV7-2; 7 bases are a match to TRBD2. Germline assignment: CDR1 SGHTA and CDR2 FQGNSA. The V and J ends lost 0 bases and 0 bases, in that order; junction bases with no gene match: 5. The CDR3 is 16 amino acids. The CDR3 loop is CASSLATGGFSYEQYF. The CDR3 DNA reads TGTGCCAGCAGCTTAGCGACGGGAGGATTCTCCTACGAGCAGTACTTC.

This clone has a single count. The J gene is TRBJ1-1, the V gene TRBV11-2; unclear D gene. CDR1 is SGHAT, CDR2 FQNNGV, per germline. Trimming pared 2 bases from V and 2 bases from J, leaving 6 bases between. The CDR3 runs to 13 residues. The chain's CDR3 is CASSLQFNTEAFF. As DNA, the CDR3 is TGTGCCAGCAGCTTACAGTTCAACACTGAAGCTTTCTTT.

CDR3 amino acids: CASTRREKEKLFF. The CDR3 region has the DNA TGTGCCAGCACCCGACGGGAGAAGGAAAAACTGTTTTTT. This rearrangement joins TRBV6-5 to TRBJ1-4; D not certain. Germline loops: CDR1 MNHEY, CDR2 SVGAGI. The CDR3 covers 13 residues. Trimming shortened V by 7 bases and J by 8 bases, and 14 bases separated the two germline ends.

The genes are TRBV6-1 and TRBJ2-7; 11 positions match TRBD2. This CDR3 has 15 amino acids. V was clipped by 5 bases and J by 6 bases; unmatched bases: 9. The germline V gene has CDR1 MNHNS and CDR2 SASEGT. CDR3 nucleotides: TGTGCCAGCAGTCCCACCGGGACTAGCGGACTCGAGCAGTACTTC. Translation: CASSPTGTSGLEQYF.

The chain combines TRBV7-9 with TRBJ2-1, with D hard to call. This CDR3 has 15 amino acids. The germline V gene encodes CDR1 SEHNR and CDR2 FQNEAQ (reference sequence). V lost 4 bases, J lost 2 bases, and 12 bases lay in between. The chain's CDR3 is CASSSLAEPYNEQFF. The DNA for the CDR3 is TGTGCCAGCAGCTCGCTGGCGGAACCCTACAATGAGCAGTTCTTC.

This rearrangement joins TRBV5-1 to TRBJ2-1, with 7 nucleotides matching TRBD1. CDR1 is SGHRS and CDR2 is YFSETQ in the germline V gene. V lost 0 bases, J lost 12 bases, and 21 bases stayed unmatched. The CDR3 totals 18 residues. The CDR3 spells CASSLARGGPVGTGWQFF. The DNA of the CDR3 is TGCGCCAGCAGCTTGGCCAGAGGGGGCCCTGTGGGTACGGGCTGGCAGTTCTTC. Complete variable domain (other parts from reference TRBV5-1 and TRBJ2-1): KAGVTQTPRYLIKTRGQQVTLSCSPISGHRSVSWYQQTPGQGLQFLFEYFSETQRNKGNFPGRFSGRQFSNSRSEMNVSTLELGDSALYLCASSLARGGPVGTGWQFFGPGTRLTVL.

The chain joins TRBV11-2 to TRBJ2-3; tentative D call: TRBD1 (6 bases). The CDR3 is 17 residues long. Trimming removed 0 bases from V and 1 base from J, with 14 bases in between. Germline V gives CDR1 SGHAT, CDR2 FQNNGV. Here the CDR3 reads CASSLEIRGEGTDTQYF. The CDR3 nucleotides are TGTGCCAGCAGCTTAGAAATCAGGGGCGAAGGCACAGATACGCAGTATTTT.

CDR3 sequence reads: CASSRRSGRQRSETQYF. In nucleotides, the CDR3 is TGTGCCAGCAGCCGACGTTCAGGGCGTCAAAGGTCAGAGACCCAGTACTTC. This sequence joins TRBV7-7 and TRBJ2-5; D may be TRBD1 (5 bases). Germline V CDR1 and CDR2: SSHAT, FNYEAQ (reference sequence). V dropped 5 bases and J dropped 4 bases, with 23 bases sitting between them. This CDR3 has 17 amino acids.

The chain recombines TRBV10-3 with TRBJ2-7; TRBD2 is a possible D gene (6 bases). V lost 0 bases to trimming and J lost 5 bases, with 8 bases between them. From germline, CDR1 is ENHRY and CDR2 SYGVKD. This CDR3 comprises 13 residues. CDR3 in amino acids: CAISESGEDEQYF. The CDR3 DNA sequence: TGTGCCATCAGTGAGTCCGGGGAGGACGAGCAGTACTTC.

This clone was observed a few times. The chain has TRBV29-1 and TRBJ2-5; 9 bases are a match to TRBD2. Germline-derived CDR1 and CDR2 are SQVTM and ANQGSEA. With V trimmed by 4 bases and J by 2 bases, 5 bases remained unmatched. CDR3 length: 14 residues. CDR3 sequence: CSVAAGGGQETQYF. As DNA, the CDR3 is TGCAGCGTTGCAGCGGGAGGAGGGCAAGAGACCCAGTACTTC.

This clone was seen once. J is TRBJ2-1 and V is TRBV5-1; 7 positions match TRBD1. Germline trimming cut 4 bases from V and 5 bases from J; bases unmatched to any gene: 9. Looked up from germline, CDR1 is SGHRS and CDR2 is YFSETQ. CDR3 length equals 15 residues. The CDR3 DNA reads as TGCGCCAGCAGCCTCCGGGACAGACACAACAATGAGCAGTTCTTC. It encodes CASSLRDRHNNEQFF.

The rearrangement links TRBV7-9 to TRBJ1-2; 9 bases agree with TRBD1. The ends lost 5 bases at V and 2 bases at J; junction bases unmatched: 3. The CDR3 is made up of 14 amino acids. Per germline, CDR1 SEHNR and CDR2 FQNEAQ (reference sequence). The CDR3 reads CASSAGQGNYGYTF. The CDR3, as DNA: TGTGCCAGCAGCGCCGGACAGGGGAACTATGGCTACACCTTC.

This clone was observed once. The CDR3 is CASSLLPGQGGEKLFF. CDR3 in DNA: TGTGCCAGCAGCTTGCTTCCGGGACAGGGCGGAGAAAAACTGTTTTTT. The genes are TRBV5-6 and TRBJ1-4; TRBD1 agrees at 9 bases. Germline assignment: CDR1 SGHDT and CDR2 YYEEEE. V was clipped by 1 base and J by 8 bases; unmatched bases: 9. There are 16 residues in the CDR3.

This clone was counted between two and nine times. The chain carries TRBV6-5 and TRBJ1-5; 10 nucleotides line up with TRBD1. There are 15 residues in the CDR3. The germline CDR1 and CDR2 sequences are MNHEY and SVGAGI. The J segment lost 5 bases and the V segment lost 4 bases, leaving 5 bases of the junction unmatched. For the CDR3, the DNA is TGTGCCAGCAGTTTGGGACAGGGGCTTTATCAGCCCCAGCATTTT. Protein product: CASSLGQGLYQPQHF.

This clone turned up a few times. This chain uses TRBV4-1 with TRBJ1-1; a possible D gene is TRBD1 (6 bases). CDR1 MGHRA and CDR2 YSYEKL come from the germline V gene. Deletions cut 4 bases from V and 1 base from J, with 19 bases between. The CDR3 contains 17 residues. This chain's CDR3 is CASSLYRDGSGNTEAFF. CDR3 coding DNA: TGCGCCAGCAGCCTATACAGGGATGGATCGGGGAACACTGAAGCTTTCTTT.

The chain employs TRBV7-9 and TRBJ2-5; 14 bases match TRBD2. Trimming took 5 bases from V and 11 from J; bases not matched to a gene: 7. The CDR3 runs to 14 residues. The germline V gene has CDR1 SEHNR and CDR2 FQNEAQ (reference sequence). The CDR3 region has the DNA TGTGCCAGCAGCACCGGACTAGCGGGAGGACAACAGTACTTC. Translation: CASSTGLAGGQQYF.

The table lists this clone with a count of one. CDR3 amino acids: CASSFQNQPQHF. The CDR3 DNA reads TGTGCCAGCAGTTTTCAGAATCAGCCCCAGCATTTT. This chain uses TRBV28 with TRBJ1-5; D gene unclear. The ends were cut back, 3 bases at V and 4 bases at J, with 4 bases in the middle. The CDR3 consists of 12 residues. Germline-derived CDR1 and CDR2 are MDHEN and SYDVKM. The full variable domain, its missing parts supplied by reference TRBV28 and TRBJ1-5, is DVKVTQSSRYLVKRTGEKVFLECVQDMDHENMFWYRQDPGLGLRLIYFSYDVKMKEKGDIPEGYSVSREKKERFSLILESASTNQTSMYLCASSFQNQPQHFGDGTRLSIL.